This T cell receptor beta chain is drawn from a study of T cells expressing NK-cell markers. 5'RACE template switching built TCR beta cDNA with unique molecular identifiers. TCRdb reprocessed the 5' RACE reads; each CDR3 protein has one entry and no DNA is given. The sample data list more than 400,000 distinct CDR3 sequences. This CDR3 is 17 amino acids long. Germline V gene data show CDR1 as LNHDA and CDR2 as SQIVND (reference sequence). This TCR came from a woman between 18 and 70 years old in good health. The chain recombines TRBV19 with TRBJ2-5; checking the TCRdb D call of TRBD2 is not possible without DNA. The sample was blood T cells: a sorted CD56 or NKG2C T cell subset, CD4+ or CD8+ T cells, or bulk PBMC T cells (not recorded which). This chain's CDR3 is CASSILGLAGEVETQYF.